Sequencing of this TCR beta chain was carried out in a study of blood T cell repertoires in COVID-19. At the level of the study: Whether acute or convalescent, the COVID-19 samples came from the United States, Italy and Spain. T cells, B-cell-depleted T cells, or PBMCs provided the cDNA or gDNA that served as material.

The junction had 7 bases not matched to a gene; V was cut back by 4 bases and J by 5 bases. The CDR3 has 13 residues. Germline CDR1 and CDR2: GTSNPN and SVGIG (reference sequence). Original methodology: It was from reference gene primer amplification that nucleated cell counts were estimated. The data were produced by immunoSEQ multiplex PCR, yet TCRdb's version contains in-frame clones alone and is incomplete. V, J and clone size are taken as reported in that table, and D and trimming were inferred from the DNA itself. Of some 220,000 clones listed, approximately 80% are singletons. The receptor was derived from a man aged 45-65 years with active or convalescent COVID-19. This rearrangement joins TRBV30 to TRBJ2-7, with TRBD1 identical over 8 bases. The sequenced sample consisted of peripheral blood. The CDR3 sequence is CAWTEQGAHEQYF. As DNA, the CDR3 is TGTGCCTGGACCGAGCAGGGGGCTCACGAGCAGTACTTC.